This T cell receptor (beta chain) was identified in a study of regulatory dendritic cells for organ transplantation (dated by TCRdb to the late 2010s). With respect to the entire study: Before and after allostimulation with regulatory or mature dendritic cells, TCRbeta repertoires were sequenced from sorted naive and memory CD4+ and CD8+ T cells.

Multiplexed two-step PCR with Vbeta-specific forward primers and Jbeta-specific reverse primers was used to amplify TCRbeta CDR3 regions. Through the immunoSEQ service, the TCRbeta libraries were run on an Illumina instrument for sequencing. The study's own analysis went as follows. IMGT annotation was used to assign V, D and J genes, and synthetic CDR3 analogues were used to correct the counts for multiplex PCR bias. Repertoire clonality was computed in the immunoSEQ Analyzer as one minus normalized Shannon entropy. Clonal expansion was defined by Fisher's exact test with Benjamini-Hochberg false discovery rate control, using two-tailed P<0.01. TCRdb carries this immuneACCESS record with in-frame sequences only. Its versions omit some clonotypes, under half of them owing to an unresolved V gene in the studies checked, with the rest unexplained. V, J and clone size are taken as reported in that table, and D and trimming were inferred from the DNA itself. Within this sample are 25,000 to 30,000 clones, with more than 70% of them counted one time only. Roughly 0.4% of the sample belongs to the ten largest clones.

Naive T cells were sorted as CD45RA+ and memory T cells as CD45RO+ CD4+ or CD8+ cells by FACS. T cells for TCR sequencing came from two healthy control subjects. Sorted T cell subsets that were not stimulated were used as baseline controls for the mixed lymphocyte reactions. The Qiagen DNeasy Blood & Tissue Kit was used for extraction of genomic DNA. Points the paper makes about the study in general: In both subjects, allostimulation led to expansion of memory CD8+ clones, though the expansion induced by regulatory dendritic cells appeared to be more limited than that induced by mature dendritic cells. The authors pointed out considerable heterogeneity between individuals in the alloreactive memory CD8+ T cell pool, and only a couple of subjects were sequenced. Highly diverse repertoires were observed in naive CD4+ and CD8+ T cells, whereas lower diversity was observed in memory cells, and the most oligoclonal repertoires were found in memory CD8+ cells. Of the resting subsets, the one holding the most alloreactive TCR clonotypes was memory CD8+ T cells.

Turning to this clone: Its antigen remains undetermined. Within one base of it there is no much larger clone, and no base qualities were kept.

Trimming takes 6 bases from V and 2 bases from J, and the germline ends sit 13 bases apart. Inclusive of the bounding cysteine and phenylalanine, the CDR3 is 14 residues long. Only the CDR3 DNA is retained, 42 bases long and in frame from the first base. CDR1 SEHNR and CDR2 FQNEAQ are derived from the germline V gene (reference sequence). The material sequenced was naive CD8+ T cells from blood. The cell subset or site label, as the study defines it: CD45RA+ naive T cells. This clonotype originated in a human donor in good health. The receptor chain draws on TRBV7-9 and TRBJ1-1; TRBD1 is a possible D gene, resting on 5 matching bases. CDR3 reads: CASRQGFGNTEAFF. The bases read TGTGCCAGCAGGCAGGGATTCGGAAACACTGAAGCTTTCTTT. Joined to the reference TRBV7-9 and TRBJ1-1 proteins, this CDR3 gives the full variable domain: DTGVSQNPRHKITKRGQNVTFRCDPISEHNRLYWYRQTLGQGPEFLTYFQNEAQLEKSRLLSDRFSAERPKGSFSTLEIQRTEQGDSAMYLCASRQGFGNTEAFFGQGTRLTVV.